A selection of T cell receptor beta chains follows, all from one sample in a study of T cell responses to AZD1222 COVID-19 vaccine. Produced via immunoSEQ multiplex PCR; TCRdb's table is partial and in-frame only. The sample consists of tens of thousands of clones, about 91% of them appearing once. Sequenced material: peripheral blood, taken 28 days after the second AZD1222 dose. These receptors were taken from an adult who received the AZD1222 COVID-19 vaccine. The CDR3 runs from the conserved cysteine through the conserved F or W. A D gene is named only where the DNA matches it firmly. Not all rows give a size; the values are once, few, many and, for expanded clones, a class.

D	J	V	size	DNA	CDR3
-	TRBJ2-7	TRBV19	once	TGTGCCACCAAGTATAAAGGGAACAGTGCCTACGAGCAGTACTTC	CATKYKGNSAYEQYF
-	TRBJ1-2	TRBV5-5	few	TGTGCCAGCAGCGTCGAGACAGGCTGGGGCTACACCTTC	CASSVETGWGYTF
-	TRBJ1-2	TRBV5-4	-	TGTGCCAGCAGCTTGGGCCCCGGGGGCTACACCTTC	CASSLGPGGYTF
-	TRBJ1-6	TRBV11-2	-	TGTGCCAGCAGCTTAGAGGGGCTAGGCCGCTCCTATAATTCACCCCTCCACTTT	CASSLEGLGRSYNSPLHF
TRBD1	TRBJ1-1	TRBV4-2	few	TGTGCCAGCATTAGGGACAGGGATACTGAAGCTTTCTTT	CASIRDRDTEAFF
-	TRBJ2-7	TRBV18	-	TGTGCCAGCTCACCCGAACAGCCCCACGAGCAGTACTTC	CASSPEQPHEQYF
-	TRBJ2-5	TRBV2	-	TGTGCCAGCAGTGAAACAGGGAGTCAAGAGACCCAGTACTTC	CASSETGSQETQYF
-	TRBJ1-1	TRBV7-9	-	TGTGCCAGCAGCTTAGCGGGGGGCAACACTGAAGCTTTCTTT	CASSLAGGNTEAFF
TRBD2	TRBJ2-3	TRBV19	once	TGTGCCAGTGCGTCCGGAGCGGGGGATACGCAGTATTTT	CASASGAGDTQYF
TRBD2	TRBJ2-1	TRBV18	-	TGTGCCAGCTCACCACCGGGACTAGCGGGAGGGGGTGAGCAGTTCTTC	CASSPPGLAGGGEQFF
-	TRBJ1-5	TRBV5-5	-	TGTGCCAGCAGCTTGATGGGGGCAGGTGGCAATCAGCCCCAGCATTTT	CASSLMGAGGNQPQHF
-	TRBJ2-3	TRBV6-5	-	TGTGCCAGCAGTCGCCGGGGGCGTTTTGATACGCAGTATTTT	CASSRRGRFDTQYF
-	TRBJ1-1	TRBV6-5	-	TGTGCCAGCAGTTACGAAGGGCTTACTGAAGCTTTCTTT	CASSYEGLTEAFF
TRBD1	TRBJ2-2	TRBV3-1/TRBV3-2	-	TGTGCCAGCAGCCACCTTGTGGGACAGGTGGAGCTGTTTTTT	CASSHLVGQVELFF
-	TRBJ1-2	TRBV5-8	-	TGTGCCAGCAGCTCTACGATGTATGGCTACACCTTC	CASSSTMYGYTF
-	TRBJ2-2	TRBV27	-	TGTGCCAGCAGTTACCGAGGAGGGGGCTTCCCCGGGGAGCTGTTTTTT	CASSYRGGGFPGELFF
-	TRBJ2-3	TRBV29-1	-	TGCAGCGGACAGGGAGGTTGGGATACGCAGTATTTT	CSGQGGWDTQYF
-	TRBJ2-1	TRBV20-1	-	TGCAGTGCTAGCCCCCCCGGAGAGCAGTTCTTC	CSASPPGEQFF
TRBD1	TRBJ1-6	TRBV2	-	TGTGCCAGCAGTACAACAGGGGCAGGGAATTCACCCCTCCACTTT	CASSTTGAGNSPLHF
-	TRBJ2-1	TRBV30	-	TGTGCCTGGAGACAGAGCTCCTACAATGAGCAGTTCTTC	CAWRQSSYNEQFF
TRBD2	TRBJ2-1	TRBV11-1	-	TGTGCCAGCAGCCTATCAGCGGGAGAGTACAATGAGCAGTTCTTC	CASSLSAGEYNEQFF
TRBD1	TRBJ1-2	TRBV6-2/TRBV6-3	-	TGTGCCAGCAGTTACTCGATGACGGACAGGGGGAACTATGGCTACACCTTC	CASSYSMTDRGNYGYTF
-	TRBJ2-5	TRBV5-1	-	TGCGCCAGCAGCTTGCAAAGGAGAGAGACCCAGTACTTC	CASSLQRRETQYF
-	TRBJ2-7	TRBV21-1	-	TGTGCCAGCAGCAACGACAGGGGTGGTGAGAACTACGAGCAGTACTTC	CASSNDRGGENYEQYF
-	TRBJ2-3	TRBV5-8	-	TGTGCCAGCAGCTTGGACGGGGACACAGATACGCAGTATTTT	CASSLDGDTDTQYF
-	TRBJ2-1	TRBV9	-	TGTGCCAGCAGTAATCCTAGTAGGGGGGAGCAGTTCTTC	CASSNPSRGEQFF
TRBD1	TRBJ2-2	TRBV27	-	TGTGCCAGCAGTCTCGGACAGGGGAGAAACACCGGGGAGCTGTTTTTT	CASSLGQGRNTGELFF
-	TRBJ1-5	TRBV14	-	TGTGCCAGCAGCCACGGGTATCAGCCCCAGCATTTT	CASSHGYQPQHF
TRBD2	TRBJ2-3	TRBV27	-	TGTGCCAGCAGTTTACGGCCTAGCGGCAACACAGATACGCAGTATTTT	CASSLRPSGNTDTQYF
-	TRBJ2-7	TRBV7-8	-	TGTGCCAGCAGCTTAGGGCGGGGGCCTGCTCACGAGCAGTACTTC	CASSLGRGPAHEQYF
TRBD1	TRBJ2-2	TRBV29-1	-	TGCAGCGTTCGGGGACAGACGAACACCGGGGAGCTGTTTTTT	CSVRGQTNTGELFF
-	TRBJ2-7	TRBV9	-	TGTGCCAGCAGCGTAGGGTCCAGGGGAGGGTTGAGCGAGCAGTACTTC	CASSVGSRGGLSEQYF
-	TRBJ1-2	TRBV10-1	once	TGCGCCACACGGGCAGAGCTCCCAGATGGCTACACCTTC	CATRAELPDGYTF
TRBD1	TRBJ1-2	TRBV5-1	-	TGCGCCAGCAGCACTCACTCAGGGGGCGGCTATGGCTACACCTTC	CASSTHSGGGYGYTF
-	TRBJ1-2	TRBV27	-	TGTGCCAGCAGTTTAGCTAACTATGGCTACACCTTC	CASSLANYGYTF
-	TRBJ1-2	TRBV7-9	-	TGTGCCAGCAGCCTTGACGGCCGGTGGGGTGCCTACACCTTC	CASSLDGRWGAYTF
-	TRBJ2-7	TRBV6-6	-	TGTGCCAGCAGTCAGGACCCCTACGAGCAGTACTTC	CASSQDPYEQYF
-	TRBJ2-7	TRBV3-1/TRBV3-2	-	TGTGCCAGCAGCCAAGCAAGGGGGGCCTACGAGCAGTACTTC	CASSQARGAYEQYF
TRBD1	TRBJ2-5	TRBV4-1	-	TGCGCCAGCAGCCAAGAGGACAGGGGGCGGCAAGAGACCCAGTACTTC	CASSQEDRGRQETQYF
-	TRBJ1-1	TRBV7-9	-	TGTGCCAGCAGCCCGGGACAGAACACTGAAGCTTTCTTT	CASSPGQNTEAFF
-	TRBJ1-1	TRBV5-6	-	TGTGCCAGCAGCTTATGGCGCCAGGGAGGAACTGAAGCTTTCTTT	CASSLWRQGGTEAFF
-	TRBJ2-7	TRBV9	-	TGTGCCAGCAGCGCAAGACCGTCCGAGGGTGAGCAGTACTTC	CASSARPSEGEQYF
-	TRBJ1-6	TRBV12-3/TRBV12-4	once	TGTGCCAGCCACATCCAGGGGAATTCACCCCTCCACTTT	CASHIQGNSPLHF
TRBD2	TRBJ2-7	TRBV12-5	-	TGTGCTAGTGCCCTTAGCGGGGGGGCCTACGAGCAGTACTTC	CASALSGGAYEQYF
TRBD1	TRBJ1-6	TRBV19	-	TGTGCCAGTGGAGAACAGGGGCAATCACCCCTCCACTTT	CASGEQGQSPLHF
TRBD2	TRBJ2-3	TRBV9	once	TGTGCCAGCAGCGAGCGGGGGGCCGCAGATACGCAGTATTTT	CASSERGAADTQYF
TRBD1	TRBJ1-4	TRBV5-4	-	TGTGCCAGCAGCGCAGGGGGCGGAAATGAAAAACTGTTTTTT	CASSAGGGNEKLFF
-	TRBJ1-1	TRBV4-3	-	TGCGCCAGCAGCCAAGTGGCGAACACTGAAGCTTTCTTT	CASSQVANTEAFF
TRBD2	TRBJ2-2	TRBV6-2/TRBV6-3	-	TGTGCCAGCGGCCCTGGACTAGCGGGGACCGGGGAGCTGTTTTTT	CASGPGLAGTGELFF
-	TRBJ1-4	TRBV18	-	TGTGCCAGCTCACGGGACGGGAATGAAAAACTGTTTTTT	CASSRDGNEKLFF
-	TRBJ2-5	TRBV19	-	TGTGCCAGTATCGGCCGAGATGGGACCCAGTACTTC	CASIGRDGTQYF
-	TRBJ1-6	TRBV3-1/TRBV3-2	-	TGTGCCAGCAGCCAAGACACCGGACCACCCCTCCACTTT	CASSQDTGPPLHF
TRBD1	TRBJ2-7	TRBV6-1	few	TGTGCCAGCAGTGAGGTATTTGGACAGGTAGCATACGAGCAGTACTTC	CASSEVFGQVAYEQYF
-	TRBJ1-3	TRBV7-2	-	TGTGCCAGCAGCTTATTTCCCCCCGGGCCCTCTGGAAACACCATATATTTT	CASSLFPPGPSGNTIYF
-	TRBJ1-1	TRBV5-1	-	TGCGCCAGCAGCTTGGACCTGACAGGTGGTGAAGCTTTCTTT	CASSLDLTGGEAFF